These 2 T cell receptor beta chains originate from one sample sequenced in a study of shared clonotypes between healthy human individuals. TCRdb's table, derived via immunoSEQ multiplex PCR, lists solely in-frame clones and lacks some. Of some 2 million clones listed, about 95% are singletons. The naive CD8 fraction comprised CD45RO-negative cells positively selected for CCR7 and excluded terminally differentiated effector memory CD45RA+ cells. The material sequenced was naive CD8+ T cells sorted from blood. The receptors come from a man younger than 30 in good health.

The CDR3: CASSEGAEEETQYF. The CDR3 region has the DNA TGTGCCAGCAGCGAAGGTGCGGAAGAAGAGACCCAGTACTTC. This chain joins TRBV7-6 and TRBJ2-5; D gene ambiguous. Germline V gene sequence: CDR1 SGHVS, CDR2 FNYEAQ. V lost 5 bases to trimming and J lost 3 bases, with 13 bases between them. The CDR3 length is 14 residues.

Remarks on this clone: Other DNA sequences within the sample encode an identical CDR3. As DNA, the CDR3 is TGTGCCAGCAGTGAAGGACTAGCGGGGGGTGGCTACGAGCAGTACTTC. Encoded protein: CASSEGLAGGGYEQYF. This sequence joins TRBV2 and TRBJ2-7, with TRBD2 matching over 13 bases. V gave up 1 base and J gave up 3 bases; unmatched junction bases: 3. The CDR3 consists of 16 residues. Germline values: CDR1 SNHLY, CDR2 FYNNEI.